The 11 T cell receptor beta chains presented below share a single source sample, sequenced in a study of T cell responses to AZD1222 COVID-19 vaccine. Profiling relied on immunoSEQ multiplex PCR, and the TCRdb table lists in-frame clones only, not all of them. The table includes over 120,000 clones, around 83% detected once. Sequencing used peripheral blood, obtained 28 days after the second AZD1222 dose. The receptors originated from an adult who received the AZD1222 COVID-19 vaccine.

The chain has TRBV2 and TRBJ1-1; no reliable D call. There are 14 residues in the CDR3. Trimming shortened V by 10 bases and J by 3 bases, and 18 bases separated the two germline ends. Germline CDR1 SNHLY, CDR2 FYNNEI. This CDR3 is CATTDDEDDTEAFF. In nucleotides, the CDR3 is TGTGCCACAACCGATGATGAGGATGACACTGAAGCTTTCTTT.

This clone occurred a few times. The chain has TRBV30 and TRBJ1-3; D might be TRBD1 (6 bases). Germline V CDR1 and CDR2: GTSNPN, SVGIG (reference sequence). This CDR3 region has 13 residues. V lost 2 bases and J 3 bases, leaving 8 bases between the germline ends. The CDR3 spells CAWSRGGGNTIYF. The CDR3 DNA is TGTGCCTGGAGTAGAGGGGGTGGAAACACCATATATTTT.

The V gene is TRBV3-1 (or the pseudogene TRBV3-2), the J gene TRBJ2-7, with TRBD2 matching 8 bases. CDR3 length: 15 residues. CDR1 is LGHDT and CDR2 is YNNKEL in the germline V gene (reference sequence). V shed 2 bases and J 5 bases; nucleotides not matched to a gene: 8. CDR3 region: CASSQWSSGSNEQYF. DNA of the CDR3: TGTGCCAGCAGCCAATGGTCCAGCGGGAGCAACGAGCAGTACTTC.

The V and J genes are TRBV19 and TRBJ1-3; no clear D gene. From germline, CDR1 is LNHDA and CDR2 SQIVND (reference sequence). CDR3 length equals 14 residues. V was clipped by 7 bases and J by 0 bases, with 10 bases between them. The CDR3 region is CASNVEISGNTIYF. CDR3 in DNA: TGTGCCAGTAACGTCGAGATCTCTGGAAACACCATATATTTT.

This clone showed up just once. This sequence joins TRBV25-1 and TRBJ2-3; 7 bases map to TRBD2. In germline, CDR1 is MGHDK, CDR2 SYGVNS. The CDR3 extends over 15 amino acids. J gave up 6 bases and V 4 bases, and 10 bases lay outside the gene matches. CDR3 sequence: CASSVGGGLGDTQYF. CDR3 coding DNA: TGTGCCAGCAGTGTTGGGGGGGGTCTTGGGGATACGCAGTATTTT.

V usage is TRBV4-1 and J usage is TRBJ2-3; tentatively, D is TRBD1 (6 bases). This CDR3 spans 13 amino acids. Looked up from germline, CDR1 is MGHRA and CDR2 is YSYEKL. Trimming removed 3 bases from V and 5 bases from J, with 9 bases in between. CDR3 residues: CASSHPRGDTQYF. The CDR3 region has the DNA TGCGCCAGCAGCCATCCCAGGGGAGATACGCAGTATTTT.

The chain has TRBV5-4 and TRBJ2-1, with unresolved D. The CDR3 consists of 12 residues. Looked up from germline, CDR1 is SGHNT and CDR2 is YYREEE (reference sequence). Trimming stripped 5 bases from V and 0 bases from J, with 3 bases between. The CDR3 here is CASRGSYNEQFF. For the CDR3, the DNA is TGTGCCAGCAGAGGCTCCTACAATGAGCAGTTCTTC. The whole variable domain, filled in from reference TRBV5-4 and TRBJ2-1, reads ETGVTQSPTHLIKTRGQQVTLRCSSQSGHNTVSWYQQALGQGPQFIFQYYREEENGRGNFPPRFSGLQFPNYSSELNVNALELDDSALYLCASRGSYNEQFFGPGTRLTVL.

The rearrangement uses TRBV7-2 and TRBJ1-5; D unresolved. CDR3 length: 15 amino acids. The germline V gene has CDR1 SGHTA and CDR2 FQGNSA. V shed 2 bases and J shed 0 bases, with 8 bases lying between them. The CDR3 bases are TGTGCCAGCAGCTTATACTGGGATAGCAATCAGCCCCAGCATTTT. The encoded protein is CASSLYWDSNQPQHF.

The V and J genes are TRBV6-5 and TRBJ2-2; 7 nucleotides align to TRBD1. Losses at the gene ends were 6 bases for V and 4 bases for J; bases not matched to a gene: 8. The CDR3 contains 15 residues. The germline V gene has CDR1 MNHEY and CDR2 SVGAGI. The CDR3 reads CASRPQGISTGELFF. For the CDR3, the DNA is TGTGCCAGCAGACCACAGGGGATTAGCACCGGGGAGCTGTTTTTT.

The chain combines TRBV11-2 with TRBJ1-2; D call uncertain. Germline assignment: CDR1 SGHAT and CDR2 FQNNGV. CDR3 length: 14 residues. V was trimmed by 1 base and J by 1 base, leaving 7 bases between them. The chain's CDR3 is CASSLGRNNYGYTF. The CDR3 region has the DNA TGTGCCAGCAGCTTAGGGCGGAATAACTATGGCTACACCTTC. Together with reference TRBV11-2 and TRBJ1-2, the CDR3 gives the full variable domain: EAGVAQSPRYKIIEKRQSVAFWCNPISGHATLYWYQQILGQGPKLLIQFQNNGVVDDSQLPKDRFSAERLKGVDSTLKIQPAKLEDSAVYLCASSLGRNNYGYTFGSGTRLTVV.

J is TRBJ2-1 and V is TRBV19; TRBD2 aligns across 8 bases. After removal of 11 bases from V and 0 bases from J, the junction contained 12 bases not matched to a gene. This CDR3 comprises 16 residues. Germline V gene data show CDR1 as LNHDA and CDR2 as SQIVND (reference sequence). The CDR3 reads CASGTRSGSSYNEQFF. Here the CDR3 DNA reads TGTGCCTCGGGGACTAGAAGTGGGTCCTCCTACAATGAGCAGTTCTTC.